The rows below give T cell receptor beta chains drawn from one sample of a study of blood T cells in healthy people across ages. MiXCR, run by TCRdb on the 5' RACE reads, gives a single entry per CDR3 protein. The sample yields about 830,000 distinct CDR3 sequences, around 68% seen once. The sequenced material came from blood. These receptors were taken from a man between 25 and 39 years old in good health. The CDR3 runs from the conserved cysteine through the conserved F or W.

cdr3_aa: CAGSQGTGTSGGRGTDTQYF; cdr3_length: 20; v_call: TRBV4-2
cdr3_aa: CAISEFTEAFF; cdr3_length: 11; v_call: TRBV6-1
cdr3_aa: CASSPWGRQTNTEAFF; cdr3_length: 16; v_call: TRBV27
cdr3_aa: CASSGNRGSYEQYF; cdr3_length: 14; v_call: TRBV5-1
cdr3_aa: CASGRGAGEKLFF; cdr3_length: 13; v_call: TRBV25-1
cdr3_aa: CASSQGAGVYYGYTF; cdr3_length: 15; v_call: TRBV4-3
cdr3_aa: CASSLTGQGALNTEAFF; cdr3_length: 17; v_call: TRBV5-1
cdr3_aa: CASSFGYSNNEQFF; cdr3_length: 14; v_call: TRBV5-4
cdr3_aa: CSGGDRWEQYF; cdr3_length: 11; v_call: TRBV29-1
cdr3_aa: CASSQEVDILETQYF; cdr3_length: 15; v_call: TRBV14
cdr3_aa: CASSQRDRVPHEQFF; cdr3_length: 15; v_call: TRBV4-3
cdr3_aa: CASGAGQGEQFF; cdr3_length: 12; v_call: TRBV7-3
cdr3_aa: CSAVTGMSSGANVLTF; cdr3_length: 16; v_call: TRBV29-1
cdr3_aa: CASSYLAGADQPQHF; cdr3_length: 15; v_call: TRBV2
cdr3_aa: CASSLGPLTSYEQYF; cdr3_length: 15; v_call: TRBV5-1
cdr3_aa: CATSDLGANGYTF; cdr3_length: 13; v_call: TRBV24-1
cdr3_aa: CASKGSNGYGYTF; cdr3_length: 13; v_call: TRBV4-3
cdr3_aa: CASSYLPGGVPYEQYF; cdr3_length: 16; v_call: TRBV6-2/TRBV6-3
cdr3_aa: CASSPPTGQDYGYTF; cdr3_length: 15; v_call: TRBV5-5
cdr3_aa: CASSSRDEQFF; cdr3_length: 11; v_call: TRBV6-2/TRBV6-3
cdr3_aa: CSVDRDRGKGQYF; cdr3_length: 13; v_call: TRBV29-1
cdr3_aa: CASSTTVYNGQFF; cdr3_length: 13; v_call: TRBV2
cdr3_aa: CSASGRGVYEQYF; cdr3_length: 13; v_call: TRBV20-1
cdr3_aa: CASTGQGKSSSYNEQFF; cdr3_length: 17; v_call: TRBV25-1